The clone carrying this T cell receptor beta chain has at least ten counts. Its specificity is not known. Time point in this sample: healthy volunteer bleed at 6 weeks. The starting material, unfractionated whole blood, was used for total RNA extraction. The sample comes from a study of human T cells and chemical hapten exposure. Study-level background: Small discrepancies in pooled library volume mainly accounted for the varying TCR yields per sample. Findings and caveats of the study: Sensitizing to DPC left TCRs with a frequency above 1 in 1000 unaltered.

In the library, unique molecular identifiers were attached to individual cDNA molecules. Original handling: Sequenced samples showed a median of around 100,000 TCRs each, with counts running from approximately 20,000 to 700,000. One entry per CDR3 protein results from TCRdb running MiXCR on the RACE reads. It is TCRdb's table, rather than the study itself, that gives the V and J calls and clone size. The sample shows around 65,000 distinct CDR3 sequences, under 7.5% of them seen only once. Germline assignment: CDR1 MDHEN and CDR2 SYDVKM. V lost 2 bases and J lost 8, with 19 bases in between. This CDR3 comprises 16 residues.

This TCR came from a female donor in good health. Some clones in this sample may be carry-over from other donors' samples. The specimen sequenced was whole blood. This chain links TRBV28 with TRBJ2-1; possible D gene TRBD1, 7 bases. CDR3 in amino acids: CASSLGGTVGYDEQFF. The CDR3 coding sequence is TGTGCCAGCAGTTTAGGGGGGACAGTCGGCTATGATGAGCAGTTCTTC.